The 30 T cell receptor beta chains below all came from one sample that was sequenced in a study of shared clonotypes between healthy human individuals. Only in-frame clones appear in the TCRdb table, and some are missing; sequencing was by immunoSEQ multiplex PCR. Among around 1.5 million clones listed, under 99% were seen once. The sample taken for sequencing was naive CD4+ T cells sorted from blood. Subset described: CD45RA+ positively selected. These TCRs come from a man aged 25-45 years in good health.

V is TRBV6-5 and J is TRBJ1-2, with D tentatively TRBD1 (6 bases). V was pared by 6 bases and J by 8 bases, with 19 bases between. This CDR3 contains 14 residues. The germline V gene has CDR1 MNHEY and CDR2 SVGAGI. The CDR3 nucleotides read TGTGCCAGCAGGGAAGACACAGGGCTTGGAGGCTACACCTTC. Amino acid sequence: CASREDTGLGGYTF.

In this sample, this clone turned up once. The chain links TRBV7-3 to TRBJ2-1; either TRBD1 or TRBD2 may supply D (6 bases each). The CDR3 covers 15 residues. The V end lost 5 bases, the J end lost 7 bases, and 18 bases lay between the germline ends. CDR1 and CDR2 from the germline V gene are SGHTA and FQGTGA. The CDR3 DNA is TGTGCCAGCAGCCCGTGGAGGGGGAATAGGAATGAGCAGTTCTTC. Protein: CASSPWRGNRNEQFF.

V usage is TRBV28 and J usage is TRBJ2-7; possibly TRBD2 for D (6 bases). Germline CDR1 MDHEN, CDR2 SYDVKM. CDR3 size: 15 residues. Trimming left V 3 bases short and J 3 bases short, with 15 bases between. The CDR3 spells CASSFRDWTLYEQYF. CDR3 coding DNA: TGTGCCAGCAGTTTCCGGGACTGGACCCTCTACGAGCAGTACTTC.

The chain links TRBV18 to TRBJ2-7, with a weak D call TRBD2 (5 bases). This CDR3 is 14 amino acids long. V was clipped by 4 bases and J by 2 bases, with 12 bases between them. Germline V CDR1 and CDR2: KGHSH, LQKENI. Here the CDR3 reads CASSLASVTYEQYF. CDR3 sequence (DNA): TGTGCCAGCTCACTAGCGTCCGTAACCTACGAGCAGTACTTC. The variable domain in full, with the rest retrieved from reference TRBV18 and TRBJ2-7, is NAGVMQNPRHLVRRRGQEARLRCSPMKGHSHVYWYRQLPEEGLKFMVYLQKENIIDESGMPKERFSAEFPKEGPSILRIQQVVRGDSAAYFCASSLASVTYEQYFGPGTRLTVT.

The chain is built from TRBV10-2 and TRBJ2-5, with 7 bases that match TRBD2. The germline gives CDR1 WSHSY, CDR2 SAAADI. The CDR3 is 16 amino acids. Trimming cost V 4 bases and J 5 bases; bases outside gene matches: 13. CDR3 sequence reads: CASSVPRGGSYETQYF. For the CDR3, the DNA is TGCGCCAGCAGTGTCCCAAGGGGCGGGAGTTATGAGACCCAGTACTTC.

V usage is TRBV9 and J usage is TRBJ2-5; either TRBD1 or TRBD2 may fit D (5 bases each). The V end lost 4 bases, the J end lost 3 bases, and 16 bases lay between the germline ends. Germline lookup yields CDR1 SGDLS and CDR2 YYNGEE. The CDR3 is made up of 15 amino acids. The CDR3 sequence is CASSPRGTMKETQYF. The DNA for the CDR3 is TGTGCCAGCAGCCCCCGAGGGACCATGAAAGAGACCCAGTACTTC.

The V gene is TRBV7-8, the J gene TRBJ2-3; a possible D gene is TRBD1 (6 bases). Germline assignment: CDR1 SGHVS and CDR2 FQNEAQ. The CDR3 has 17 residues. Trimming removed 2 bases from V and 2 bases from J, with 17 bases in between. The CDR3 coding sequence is TGTGCCAGCAGCTTATCAGGGGCCCGTGGGCACACAGATACGCAGTATTTT. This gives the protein CASSLSGARGHTDTQYF. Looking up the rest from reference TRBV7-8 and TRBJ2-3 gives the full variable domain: GAGVSQSPRYKVAKRGQDVALRCDPISGHVSLFWYQQALGQGPEFLTYFQNEAQLDKSGLPSDRFFAERPEGSVSTLKIQRTQQEDSAVYLCASSLSGARGHTDTQYFGPGTRLTVL.

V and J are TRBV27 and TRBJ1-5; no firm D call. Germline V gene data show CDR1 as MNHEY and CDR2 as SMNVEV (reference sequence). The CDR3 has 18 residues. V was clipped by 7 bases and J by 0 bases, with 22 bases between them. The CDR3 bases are TGTGCCAGCATCTCTATGGATATAAAGAAGAATAGCAATCAGCCCCAGCATTTT. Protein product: CASISMDIKKNSNQPQHF.

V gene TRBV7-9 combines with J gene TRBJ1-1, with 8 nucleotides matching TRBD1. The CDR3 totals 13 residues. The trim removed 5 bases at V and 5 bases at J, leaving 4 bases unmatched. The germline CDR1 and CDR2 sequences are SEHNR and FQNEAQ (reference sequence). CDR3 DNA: TGTGCCAGCAGCCGACAGGGGCGGACTGAAGCTTTCTTT. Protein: CASSRQGRTEAFF. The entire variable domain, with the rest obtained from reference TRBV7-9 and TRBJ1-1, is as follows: DTGVSQNPRHKITKRGQNVTFRCDPISEHNRLYWYRQTLGQGPEFLTYFQNEAQLEKSRLLSDRFSAERPKGSFSTLEIQRTEQGDSAMYLCASSRQGRTEAFFGQGTRLTVV.

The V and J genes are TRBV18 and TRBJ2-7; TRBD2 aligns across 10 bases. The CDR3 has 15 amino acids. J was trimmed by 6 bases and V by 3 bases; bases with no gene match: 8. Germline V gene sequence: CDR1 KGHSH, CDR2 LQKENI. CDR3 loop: CASSPDLAGVGEQYF. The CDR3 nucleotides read TGTGCCAGCTCACCGGACCTAGCGGGAGTCGGCGAGCAGTACTTC. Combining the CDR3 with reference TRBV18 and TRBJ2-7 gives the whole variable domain NAGVMQNPRHLVRRRGQEARLRCSPMKGHSHVYWYRQLPEEGLKFMVYLQKENIIDESGMPKERFSAEFPKEGPSILRIQQVVRGDSAAYFCASSPDLAGVGEQYFGPGTRLTVT.

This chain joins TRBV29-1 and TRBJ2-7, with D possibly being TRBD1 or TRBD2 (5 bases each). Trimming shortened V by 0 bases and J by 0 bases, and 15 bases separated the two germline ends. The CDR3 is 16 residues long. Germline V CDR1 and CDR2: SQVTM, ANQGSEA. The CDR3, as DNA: TGCAGCGTTGAAGATCTGAGGGGCTTAAGCTCCTACGAGCAGTACTTC. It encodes CSVEDLRGLSSYEQYF.

The CDR3 bases are TGTGCCAGCAGTTTATATGCTAAAGGGACTGAAGCTTTCTTT. Encoded protein: CASSLYAKGTEAFF. The chain employs TRBV28 and TRBJ1-1; D remains ambiguous. Germline CDR1 and CDR2: MDHEN and SYDVKM. CDR3 length: 14 amino acids. V was clipped by 1 base and J by 5 bases, with 11 bases between them.

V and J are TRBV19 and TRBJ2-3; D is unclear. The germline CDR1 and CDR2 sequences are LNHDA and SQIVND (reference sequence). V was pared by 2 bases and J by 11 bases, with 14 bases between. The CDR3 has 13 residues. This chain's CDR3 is CASSIRSEVLQYF. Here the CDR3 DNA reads TGTGCCAGTAGTATAAGATCCGAAGTTCTGCAGTATTTT.

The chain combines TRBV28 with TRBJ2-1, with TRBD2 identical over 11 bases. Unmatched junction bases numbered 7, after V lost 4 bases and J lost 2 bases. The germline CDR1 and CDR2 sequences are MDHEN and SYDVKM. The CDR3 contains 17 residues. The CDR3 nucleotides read TGTGCCAGCAGTTCCACCCATAGCGGGAGGGCCTACAATGAGCAGTTCTTC. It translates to CASSSTHSGRAYNEQFF.

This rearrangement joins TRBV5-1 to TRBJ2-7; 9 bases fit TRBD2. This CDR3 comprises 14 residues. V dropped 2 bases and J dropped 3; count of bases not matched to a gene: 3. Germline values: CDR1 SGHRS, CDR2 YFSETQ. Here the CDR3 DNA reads TGCGCCAGCAGCTTTGGAGCGGGAGGCTACGAGCAGTACTTC. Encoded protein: CASSFGAGGYEQYF.

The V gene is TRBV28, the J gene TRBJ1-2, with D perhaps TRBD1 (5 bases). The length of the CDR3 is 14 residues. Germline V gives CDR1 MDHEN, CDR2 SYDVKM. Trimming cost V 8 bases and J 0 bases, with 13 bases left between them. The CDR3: CASLEKGTNYGYTF. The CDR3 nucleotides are TGTGCCAGCTTGGAAAAGGGGACTAACTATGGCTACACCTTC.

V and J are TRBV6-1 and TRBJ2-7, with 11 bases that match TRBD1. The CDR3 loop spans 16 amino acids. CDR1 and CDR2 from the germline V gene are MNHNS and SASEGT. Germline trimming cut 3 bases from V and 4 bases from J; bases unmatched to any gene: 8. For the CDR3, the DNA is TGTGCCAGCAGTGACCGGACAGGGGGCCAACCTTACGAGCAGTACTTC. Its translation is CASSDRTGGQPYEQYF.

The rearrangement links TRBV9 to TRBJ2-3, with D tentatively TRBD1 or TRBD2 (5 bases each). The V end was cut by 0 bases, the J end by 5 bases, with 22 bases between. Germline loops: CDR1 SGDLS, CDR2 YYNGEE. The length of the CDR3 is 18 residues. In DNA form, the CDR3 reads TGTGCCAGCAGCGTAGTGGGTTTGGGGCAGGGAGTAGGAGATACGCAGTATTTT. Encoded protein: CASSVVGLGQGVGDTQYF.

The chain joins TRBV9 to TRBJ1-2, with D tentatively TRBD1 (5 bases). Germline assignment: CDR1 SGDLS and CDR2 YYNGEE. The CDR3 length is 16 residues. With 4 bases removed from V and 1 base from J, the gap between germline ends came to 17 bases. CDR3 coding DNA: TGTGCCAGCAGCCCCCGGGGGGACCCCATTAACTATGGCTACACCTTC. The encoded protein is CASSPRGDPINYGYTF.

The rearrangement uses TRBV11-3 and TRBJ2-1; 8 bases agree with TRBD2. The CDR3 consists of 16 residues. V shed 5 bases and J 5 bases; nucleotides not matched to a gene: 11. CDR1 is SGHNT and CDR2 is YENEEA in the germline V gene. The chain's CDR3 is CASSPSGGAGDNEQFF. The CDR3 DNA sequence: TGTGCCAGCAGCCCCTCGGGGGGGGCGGGTGACAATGAGCAGTTCTTC.

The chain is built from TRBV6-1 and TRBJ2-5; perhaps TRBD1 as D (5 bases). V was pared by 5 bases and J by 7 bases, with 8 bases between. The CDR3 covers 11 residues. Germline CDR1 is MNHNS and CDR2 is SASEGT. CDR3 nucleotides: TGTGCCAGCAGTTCCCAGGGGACCCAGTACTTC. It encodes CASSSQGTQYF.

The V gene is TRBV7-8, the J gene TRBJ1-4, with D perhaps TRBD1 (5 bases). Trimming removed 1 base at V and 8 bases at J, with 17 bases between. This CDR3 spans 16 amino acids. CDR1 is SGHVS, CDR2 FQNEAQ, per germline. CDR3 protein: CASSLVEVGTVEKLFF. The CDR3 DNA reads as TGTGCCAGCAGCTTAGTAGAAGTTGGGACGGTCGAAAAACTGTTTTTT.

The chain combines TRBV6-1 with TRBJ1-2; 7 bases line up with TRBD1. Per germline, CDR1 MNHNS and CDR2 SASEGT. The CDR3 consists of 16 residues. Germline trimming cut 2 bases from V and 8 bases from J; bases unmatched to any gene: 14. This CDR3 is CASSEREQAGGKGYTF. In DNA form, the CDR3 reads TGTGCCAGCAGTGAACGGGAACAAGCAGGGGGGAAAGGCTACACCTTC.

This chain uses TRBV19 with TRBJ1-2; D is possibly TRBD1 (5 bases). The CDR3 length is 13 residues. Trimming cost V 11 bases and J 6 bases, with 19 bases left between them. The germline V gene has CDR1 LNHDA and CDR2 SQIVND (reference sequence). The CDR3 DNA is TGTGCCTCACGCCTGGGGGGGGAGGATGGCTACACCTTC. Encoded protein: CASRLGGEDGYTF.

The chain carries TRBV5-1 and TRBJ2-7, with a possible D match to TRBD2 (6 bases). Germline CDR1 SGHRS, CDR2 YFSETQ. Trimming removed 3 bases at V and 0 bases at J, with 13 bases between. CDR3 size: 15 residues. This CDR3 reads CASSSGDGISYEQYF. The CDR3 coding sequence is TGCGCCAGCAGCTCGGGGGACGGAATCTCCTACGAGCAGTACTTC.

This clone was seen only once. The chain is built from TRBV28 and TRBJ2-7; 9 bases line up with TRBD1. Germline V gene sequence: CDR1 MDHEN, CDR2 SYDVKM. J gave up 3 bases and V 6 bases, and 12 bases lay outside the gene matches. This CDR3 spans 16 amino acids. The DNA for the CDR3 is TGTGCCAGCAGCGCTAGAGCTGGACAGGGGAACTACGAGCAGTACTTC. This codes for CASSARAGQGNYEQYF.

CDR3 amino acids: CASSEAPSGQGSYEQYF. The CDR3 DNA reads TGTGCCAGCAGTGAAGCCCCCTCAGGACAGGGTTCCTACGAGCAGTACTTC. The rearrangement links TRBV6-1 to TRBJ2-7, with 8 bases fitting TRBD1. The CDR3 loop spans 17 amino acids. The V gene's germline CDR1 is MNHNS and CDR2 SASEGT. V trimming: 0 bases; J trimming: 1 base; junction bases outside the gene matches: 8.

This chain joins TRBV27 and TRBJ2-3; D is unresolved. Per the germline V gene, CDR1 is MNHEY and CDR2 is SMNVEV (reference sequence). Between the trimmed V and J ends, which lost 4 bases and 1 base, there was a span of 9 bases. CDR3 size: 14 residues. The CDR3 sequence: CASSSFGRTDTQYF. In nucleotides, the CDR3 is TGTGCCAGCAGTTCATTTGGACGCACAGATACGCAGTATTTT.

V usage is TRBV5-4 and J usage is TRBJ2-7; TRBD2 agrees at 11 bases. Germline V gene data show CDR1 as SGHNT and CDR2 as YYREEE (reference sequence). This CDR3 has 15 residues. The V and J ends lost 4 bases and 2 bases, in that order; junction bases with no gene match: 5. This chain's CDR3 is CASSHTSGRAYEQYF. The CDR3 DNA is TGTGCCAGCAGCCACACTAGCGGGAGAGCCTACGAGCAGTACTTC.

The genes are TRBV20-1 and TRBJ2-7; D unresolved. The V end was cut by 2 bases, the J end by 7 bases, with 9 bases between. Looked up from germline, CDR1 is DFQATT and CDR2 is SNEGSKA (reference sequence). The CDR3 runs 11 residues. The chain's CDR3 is CSARSRGEQYF. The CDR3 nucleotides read TGCAGTGCTAGATCCCGCGGAGAGCAGTACTTC.